The 26 T cell receptor beta chains in this list originate from one sample, sequenced in a study of T cells in Graves' hyperthyroidism and ophthalmopathy. Amplification of TCR beta CDR3 regions was performed using RNA transcripts as template. When the TCR CDR3 underwent first-round RT-PCR, the HTBI primer set was used. MiXCR, applied by TCRdb to the multiplex PCR reads, yields one record per CDR3 protein. The sample lists 650,000 to 800,000 distinct CDR3 sequences; just under 45% were seen once. Material for sequencing was peripheral blood or thyroid tissue (not recorded which). These TCRs come from an adult man with Graves' disease, either hyperthyroidism or ophthalmopathy (not recorded which).

In the case of this clonotype: A read error may account for a junction end that differs from germline. The chain uses TRBV15 and TRBJ1-1; D unresolved. CDR3 size: 15 residues. The V gene's germline CDR1 is LNHNV and CDR2 YYDKDF (reference sequence). The CDR3 spells CATSRDRHWNTEAFF. As DNA, the CDR3 is TGTGCCACCAGCAGAGATCGACACTGGAACACTGAGGCTTTCTTT.

The V gene is TRBV6-4, the J gene TRBJ1-2, with 7 positions matching TRBD1. Germline-derived CDR1 and CDR2 are MRHNA and SNTAGT. The length of the CDR3 is 14 residues. J gave up 8 bases and V 2 bases, and 8 bases lay outside the gene matches. The CDR3, as DNA: TGTGCCAGCAGTGACCGCTCAAGGACAGGAGGCTACACCTTC. Its protein is CASSDRSRTGGYTF.

With respect to this clonotype: The germline gene is not matched at one end of the junction; a read error may be the cause. The gene calls are TRBV7-9 and TRBJ2-2; TRBD2 matches at 11 bases. The CDR3 extends over 15 amino acids. Germline lookup yields CDR1 SEHNR and CDR2 FQNEAQ (reference sequence). The CDR3 spells CASSQTSGNTGELVF. As DNA, the CDR3 is TGTGCCAGCAGCCAGACTAGCGGGAACACCGGGGAGCTGGTTTTT.

V gene TRBV29-1 combines with J gene TRBJ2-7; 11 positions match TRBD1. With V trimmed by 7 bases and J by 6 bases, 2 bases remained unmatched. The CDR3 runs 11 residues. Germline loops: CDR1 SQVTM, CDR2 ANQGSEA. CDR3 amino acids: CSAGTGGEQYF. In DNA form, the CDR3 reads TGCAGCGCTGGGACAGGGGGCGAGCAGTACTTC.

This clonotype has at least ten counts. This sequence joins TRBV7-9 and TRBJ2-5; no definite D call. Trimming took off 1 base at V and 1 base at J, with 7 bases between the two ends. CDR1 and CDR2 from the germline V gene are SEHNR and FQNEAQ (reference sequence). The CDR3 length is 14 residues. The CDR3 is CASSLGHSQETQYF. The CDR3 DNA sequence: TGTGCCAGCAGCTTAGGACACAGCCAAGAGACCCAGTACTTC. The full variable domain, in which reference TRBV7-9 and TRBJ2-5 provide the parts outside the CDR3, is DTGVSQNPRHKITKRGQNVTFRCDPISEHNRLYWYRQTLGQGPEFLTYFQNEAQLEKSRLLSDRFSAERPKGSFSTLEIQRTEQGDSAMYLCASSLGHSQETQYFGPGTRLLVL.

The V gene is TRBV10-3, the J gene TRBJ2-7; a weak D match, TRBD1 (6 bases). The V gene's germline CDR1 is ENHRY and CDR2 SYGVKD. The V gene lost 5 bases and the J gene lost 7 bases, with 15 bases spanning the gap. The CDR3 sequence is 13 residues long. Here the CDR3 reads CAISLNRDVEQYF. The CDR3 DNA reads TGTGCCATCAGTCTGAACAGGGATGTTGAGCAGTACTTC.

A remark on this clonotype: The missing conserved phenylalanine or tryptophan at the end of this CDR3 makes a read error likely. This sequence joins TRBV20-1 and TRBJ1-2; D gene unclear. Looked up from germline, CDR1 is DFQATT and CDR2 is SNEGSKA (reference sequence). The CDR3 runs to 12 residues. V lost 3 bases to trimming and J lost 8 bases, with 13 bases between them. CDR3: CSASLMVLGYTL. CDR3 sequence (DNA): TGCAGTGCTAGCCTCATGGTTTTGGGCTACACCCTC.

CDR3 DNA: TGTGCCGTAAGGAAGGGGGCAGGGACCCAGTACTTC. Encoded protein: CAVRKGAGTQYF. This chain uses TRBV10-3 with TRBJ2-5; 7 bases map to TRBD1. The CDR3 consists of 12 residues. V shed 11 bases and J 7 bases; nucleotides not matched to a gene: 10. Germline CDR1 reads ENHRY; CDR2 reads SYGVKD.

Worth noting for this clonotype: A much larger clone sits a single nucleotide away, making a read error possible. The chain couples TRBV2 to TRBJ1-2; no reliable D call. Germline-derived CDR1 and CDR2 are SNHLY and FYNNEI. The ends were cut back, 5 bases at V and 6 bases at J, with 10 bases in the middle. CDR3 size: 12 residues. The CDR3 DNA is TGTGCCAGCAGTCACCTAAGACATGGCTACACCTTC. This encodes CASSHLRHGYTF.

This clonotype turned up a few times. V gene TRBV20-1 combines with J gene TRBJ1-5; the match to TRBD1 covers 9 bases. The trim removed 6 bases at V and 2 bases at J, leaving 8 bases unmatched. The CDR3 runs to 15 residues. The germline gives CDR1 DFQATT, CDR2 SNEGSKA (reference sequence). CDR3 residues: CSAQTGGGGNQPQHF. The DNA for the CDR3 is TGCAGTGCGCAAACAGGGGGCGGCGGCAATCAGCCCCAGCATTTT.

This sequence joins TRBV7-9 and TRBJ2-5, with a possible D match to TRBD1 (7 bases). CDR3 length: 13 residues. Germline values: CDR1 SEHNR, CDR2 FQNEAQ (reference sequence). V was shortened by 11 bases and J by 2 bases, with 15 bases between the two germline ends. CDR3 in DNA: TGTGCCGGCGGGGACAGCACGCAAGAGACCCAGTACTTC. Protein sequence: CAGGDSTQETQYF.

This clonotype was detected ten times or more. This sequence joins TRBV7-8 and TRBJ2-7; possibly TRBD1 for D (6 bases). V dropped 3 bases and J dropped 2 bases, with 17 bases sitting between them. Germline V lookup: CDR1 SGHVS, CDR2 FQNEAQ. This CDR3 contains 16 residues. The CDR3 loop reads CASSLAAGTPTYEQYF. The CDR3 DNA sequence: TGTGCCAGCAGCTTGGCCGCCGGGACACCTACCTACGAGCAGTACTTC.

This clonotype was observed many times. The chain carries TRBV5-1 and TRBJ1-4; possible D gene TRBD1, 6 bases. The CDR3 has 12 residues. V was shortened by 3 bases and J by 13 bases, with 13 bases between the two germline ends. In germline, CDR1 is SGHRS, CDR2 YFSETQ. CDR3 nucleotides: TGCGCCAGCAGCTCGAACAGGGTGATACTGTTTTTT. Its translation is CASSSNRVILFF.

The V gene is TRBV7-9, the J gene TRBJ2-2; D gene unclear. The CDR3 runs to 15 residues. Trimming took 3 bases from V and 1 from J, leaving 9 bases between them. Germline V gene sequence: CDR1 SEHNR, CDR2 FQNEAQ (reference sequence). Written as DNA, the CDR3 is TGTGCCAGCAGCTTTTGGGCCATGAACACCGGGGAGCTGTTTTTT. Translated: CASSFWAMNTGELFF.

Note on this clonotype: Likely a read error: the CDR3 ends without its conserved phenylalanine or tryptophan. The genes are TRBV2 and TRBJ1-3, with D tentatively TRBD1 (5 bases). The V gene's germline CDR1 is SNHLY and CDR2 FYNNEI. V was pared by 3 bases and J by 0 bases, with 6 bases between. The CDR3 runs to 14 residues. CDR3 amino acids: CASSEDNSGNTIYG. CDR3 bases: TGTGCCAGCAGTGAGGACAACTCTGGAAACACCATATATGGC.

There are a few counts of this clonotype. J is TRBJ1-5 and V is TRBV24-1, with D unresolved. In germline, CDR1 is KGHDR, CDR2 SFDVKD. This CDR3 has 15 residues. With 11 bases removed from V and 1 base from J, the gap between germline ends came to 17 bases. The CDR3 DNA reads TGTGCCAGCAGCTCTGAATGGGTCAGCAATCAGCCCCAGCATTTT. The encoded protein is CASSSEWVSNQPQHF.

This clonotype was seen only a few times. The rearrangement uses TRBV20-1 and TRBJ1-1; tentatively, D is TRBD1 (6 bases). The V end was cut by 8 bases, the J end by 13 bases, with 32 bases between. Germline CDR1 is DFQATT and CDR2 is SNEGSKA (reference sequence). The CDR3 loop spans 15 amino acids. This chain's CDR3 is CSITDRDTGTWGGFF. DNA of the CDR3: TGCAGTATTACAGACCGGGACACCGGTACATGGGGGGGTTTCTTT.

V gene TRBV6-6 combines with J gene TRBJ1-1, with a weak D call TRBD1 (5 bases). Trimming cost V 8 bases and J 1 base, with 17 bases left between them. Germline V gene data show CDR1 as MNHNY and CDR2 as SVGAGI (reference sequence). The CDR3 has 15 amino acids. In DNA form, the CDR3 reads TGTGCCAGCGCCCAGCTCGGGGGGTGGAACACTGAAGCTTTCTTT. Its protein is CASAQLGGWNTEAFF.

This clonotype was counted at least ten times. At one boundary the junction diverges from the germline segment, which might be a read error. The genes are TRBV19 and TRBJ1-2; unclear D gene. The length of the CDR3 is 8 residues. The germline CDR1 and CDR2 sequences are LNHDA and SQIVND (reference sequence). In DNA, the CDR3 is TGTGCCAGTAGGAGGCGACGGTTC. Encoded protein: CASRRRRF.

The rearrangement uses TRBV25-1 and TRBJ1-2; D is uncertain. This CDR3 region has 13 residues. CDR1 and CDR2 from the germline V gene are MGHDK and SYGVNS. V dropped 6 bases and J dropped 1 base, with 9 bases sitting between them. The CDR3 reads CASRAGNNYGYTF. The CDR3 DNA is TGTGCCAGCAGGGCAGGAAATAACTATGGCTACACCTTC.

The chain uses TRBV5-1 and TRBJ1-1; no clear D. The V end was cut by 0 bases, the J end by 1 base, with 7 bases between. This CDR3 has 14 amino acids. Germline V gene data show CDR1 as SGHRS and CDR2 as YFSETQ. The CDR3: CASSLDIQNTEAFF. CDR3 bases: TGCGCCAGCAGCTTGGATATCCAGAACACTGAAGCTTTCTTT.

This clonotype has just a few counts. The chain links TRBV5-6 to TRBJ2-7, with a tentative D call TRBD1 (6 bases). Trimming shortened V by 3 bases and J by 3 bases, and 13 bases separated the two germline ends. The CDR3 totals 14 residues. The germline V gene encodes CDR1 SGHDT and CDR2 YYEEEE. Here the CDR3 reads CASSSLTGIYEQYF. CDR3 nucleotides: TGTGCCAGCAGCTCTTTAACAGGGATCTACGAGCAGTACTTC.

This clonotype was recorded a few times. The rearrangement uses TRBV6-5 and TRBJ2-7; D ambiguous. CDR3 length equals 14 residues. Germline values: CDR1 MNHEY, CDR2 SVGAGI. V was pared by 5 bases and J by 2 bases, with 13 bases between. CDR3 DNA sequence: TGTGCCAGCAGTCTTACGGACGAAGCCTACGAGCAGTACTTC. This encodes CASSLTDEAYEQYF.

This clonotype has just a few counts. V and J are TRBV11-2 and TRBJ1-6; 7 bases align to TRBD1. CDR1 SGHAT and CDR2 FQNNGV come from the germline V gene. Trimming took 5 bases from V and 0 from J; bases not matched to a gene: 7. This CDR3 spans 17 amino acids. The chain's CDR3 is CASSPRQGISYNSPLHF. The CDR3 region has the DNA TGTGCCAGCAGCCCAAGACAGGGAATCTCCTATAATTCACCCCTCCACTTT.

The gene calls are TRBV2 and TRBJ1-1; 9 bases are a match to TRBD1. CDR3 size: 16 residues. The J segment lost 3 bases and the V segment lost 11 bases, leaving 16 bases of the junction unmatched. Germline V gene data show CDR1 as SNHLY and CDR2 as FYNNEI. CDR3 sequence (DNA): TGTGCCCAGGGAGGGGACAGGGAACGGCTTGACACTGAAGCTTTCTTT. Translating it yields CAQGGDRERLDTEAFF.

The rearrangement joins TRBV24-1 to TRBJ1-5; 7 bases are a match to TRBD1. V was clipped by 5 bases and J by 2 bases; unmatched bases: 5. The CDR3 consists of 15 residues. The germline CDR1 and CDR2 sequences are KGHDR and SFDVKD. Here the CDR3 DNA reads TGTGCCACCAGTGCCCCCGGGACAGGCAATCAGCCCCAGCATTTT. Amino acid sequence: CATSAPGTGNQPQHF.